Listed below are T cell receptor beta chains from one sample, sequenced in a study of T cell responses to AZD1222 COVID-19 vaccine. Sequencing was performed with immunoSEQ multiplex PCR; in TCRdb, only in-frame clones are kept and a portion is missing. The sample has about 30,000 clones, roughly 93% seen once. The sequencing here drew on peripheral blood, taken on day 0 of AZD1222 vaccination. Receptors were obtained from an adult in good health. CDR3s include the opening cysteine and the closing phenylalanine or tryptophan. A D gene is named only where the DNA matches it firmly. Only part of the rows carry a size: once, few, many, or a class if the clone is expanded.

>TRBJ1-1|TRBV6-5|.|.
TGTGCCAGCAGTTTGACTCTCTTGAACACTGAAGCTTTCTTT
CASSLTLLNTEAFF
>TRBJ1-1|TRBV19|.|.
TGTGCCAGTAGTGCCTGGGGTCGAACTGAAGCTTTCTTT
CASSAWGRTEAFF
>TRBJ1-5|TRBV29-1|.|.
TGCAGCGTTGGAACTAGCAATCAGCCCCAGCATTTT
CSVGTSNQPQHF
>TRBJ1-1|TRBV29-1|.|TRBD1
TGCAGCGTTGAAGATTGGCAGGGGGCCTCTGAAGCTTTCTTT
CSVEDWQGASEAFF
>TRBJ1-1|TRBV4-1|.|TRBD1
TGCGCCAGCAGCCAAGATCTATCGACAGGGGAGAACACTGAAGCTTTCTTT
CASSQDLSTGENTEAFF
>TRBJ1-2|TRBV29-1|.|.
TGCAGCTTCCGCGTTGGGGTTTTCAACACCTTC
CSFRVGVFNTF
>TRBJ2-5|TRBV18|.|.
TGTGCCAGCTCACGCCCGCCTCGCCAAGAGACCCAGTACTTC
CASSRPPRQETQYF
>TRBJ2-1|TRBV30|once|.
TGTGCCTGGAGTCCCCAACAGTTGGGAGAGCAGTTCTTC
CAWSPQQLGEQFF
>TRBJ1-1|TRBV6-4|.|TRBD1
TGTGCCAGCAGTGAAACCGGGACAGGGTTGGGGAACACTGAAGCTTTCTTT
CASSETGTGLGNTEAFF
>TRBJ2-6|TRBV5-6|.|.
TGTGCCAGCAGCTTGGCCACCGGGGCTGGGGCCAACGTCCTGACTTTC
CASSLATGAGANVLTF
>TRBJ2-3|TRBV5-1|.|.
TGCGCCAGCAGCTCCGGACAGACAGATACGCAGTATTTT
CASSSGQTDTQYF
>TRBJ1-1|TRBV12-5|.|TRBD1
TGTGCTAGTGGTTTGTCACAGGGGCGCAAGACTGAAGCTTTCTTT
CASGLSQGRKTEAFF
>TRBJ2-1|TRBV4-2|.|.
TGTGCCAGCAGCCAAGAGCCAGCGGGTAATGAGCAGTTCTTC
CASSQEPAGNEQFF
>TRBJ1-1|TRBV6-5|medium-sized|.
TGTGCCAGCAAAACTTCCACCCGGGCTTTCTTT
CASKTSTRAFF
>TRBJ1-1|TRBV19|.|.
TGTGCCAGTAGCCAGGGGAGATACACTGAAGCTTTCTTT
CASSQGRYTEAFF
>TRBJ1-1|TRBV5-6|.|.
TGTGCCAGCAGCTTGTGGAGGGGGATGAACACTGAAGCTTTCTTT
CASSLWRGMNTEAFF
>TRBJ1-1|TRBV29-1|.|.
TGCAGCGTTGAGTACGGGGAAGTCACTGAAGCTTTCTTT
CSVEYGEVTEAFF
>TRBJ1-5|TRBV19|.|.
TGTGCCAGTAGCTCTGGAAGCTCCAATTTAGCCCAGCATTTT
CASSSGSSNLAQHF
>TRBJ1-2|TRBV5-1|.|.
TGCGCCAGCAGCTTTGTTGCGGGGGCGGACGGCTACACCTTC
CASSFVAGADGYTF
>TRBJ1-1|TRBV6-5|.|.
TGTGCCAGCAGTTTACAGGGGAACACTGAAGCTTTCTTT
CASSLQGNTEAFF
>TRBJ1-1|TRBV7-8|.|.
TGTGCCAGCAGCTTGCAAGGGCGACGAGCCCTTGAAGCTTTCTTT
CASSLQGRRALEAFF
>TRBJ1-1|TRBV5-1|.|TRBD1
TGCGCCAGCAGCTTACGGGCAGGGGGGCGGCACACTGAAGCTTTCTTT
CASSLRAGGRHTEAFF
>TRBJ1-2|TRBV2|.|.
TGTGCCAGCAGCGAAAACCCAGGGGTAGACTATGGCTACACCTTC
CASSENPGVDYGYTF
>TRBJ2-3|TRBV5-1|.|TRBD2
TGCGCCACCCGGGTAAGCGGGGGGGCCGCAGATACGCAGTATTTT
CATRVSGGAADTQYF
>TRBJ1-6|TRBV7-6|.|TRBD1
TGTGCCAGCAGCGCTCGACAGGGAGTAGACTCACCCCTCCACTTT
CASSARQGVDSPLHF
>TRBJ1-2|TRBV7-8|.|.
TGTGCCAGCAGCTTAGGAGGGACCTATGGCTACACCTTC
CASSLGGTYGYTF
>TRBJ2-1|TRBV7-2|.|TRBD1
TGTGCCAGCAGCTTCACAGGGGGCATTTACAATGAGCAGTTCTTC
CASSFTGGIYNEQFF
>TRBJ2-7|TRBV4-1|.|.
TGCGCCAGCAGCCATGGGGGGGACAGTCTCTCCTACGAGCAGTACTTC
CASSHGGDSLSYEQYF
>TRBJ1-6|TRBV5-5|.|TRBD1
TGTGCCAGCAGCTCTAGGGGGACAGGGATTTCTTCACCCCTCCACTTT
CASSSRGTGISSPLHF
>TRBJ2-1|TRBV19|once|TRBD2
TGTGCCAGTAGTGCTAGCGGGGGGGCTTGGCAGTTCTTC
CASSASGGAWQFF
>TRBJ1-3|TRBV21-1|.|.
TGTGCCAGCAGCAAAAAAATTACAGTCCGCTCTGGAAACACCATATATTTT
CASSKKITVRSGNTIYF
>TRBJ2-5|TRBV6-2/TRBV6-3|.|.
TGTGCCAGCAGTTACCTGGAAGCTGAGACCCAGTACTTC
CASSYLEAETQYF
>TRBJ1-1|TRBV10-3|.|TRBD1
TGTGCCATCAGTGAGGCTCAGGGGGCTGAAGCTTTCTTT
CAISEAQGAEAFF
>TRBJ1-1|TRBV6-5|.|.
TGTGCCAGCACCACAGGGCATGTTGCTTTCTTT
CASTTGHVAFF
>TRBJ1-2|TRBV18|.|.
TGTGCCAGCTCACCACCCGGGAGGGCTTCCTATGGCTACACCTTC
CASSPPGRASYGYTF
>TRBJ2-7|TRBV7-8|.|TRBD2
TGTGCCAGCAGAGTTGGGCTAGCGGGCGTCGAGCAGTACTTC
CASRVGLAGVEQYF
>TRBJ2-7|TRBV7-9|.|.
TGTGCCAGCAGCTCAACCGGGAGCGGCGCTTCCTACGAGCAGTACTTC
CASSSTGSGASYEQYF
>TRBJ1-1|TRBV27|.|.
TGTGCCACATTGGGGGGGGCCGACACTGAAGCTTTCTTT
CATLGGADTEAFF
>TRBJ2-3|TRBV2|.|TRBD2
TGTGCCAGCAGTGAACGCCTAGCGGGGCAGGGCGATACGCAGTATTTT
CASSERLAGQGDTQYF
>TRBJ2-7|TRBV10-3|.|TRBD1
TGTGCCGCAGGACAGGGTAGCTACGAGCAGTACTTC
CAAGQGSYEQYF
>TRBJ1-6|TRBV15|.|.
TGTGCCACCAGCAGGAGGGCGTCGAATTCACCCCTCCACTTT
CATSRRASNSPLHF
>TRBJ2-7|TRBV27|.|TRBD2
TGTGCCAGCAGCCCCGGGACTAGCGGCTACGAGCAGTACTTC
CASSPGTSGYEQYF